The following is a T cell receptor beta chain sequence with its context. This clone has just a few counts. The specificity of this receptor is unknown. No base quality values were provided; no much bigger clone lies one nucleotide off. These data originate in a study of OX40 agonist ivuxolimab in advanced cancers. Describing the broader study: The costimulatory receptor OX40 (CD134) was targeted by ivuxolimab, a fully human IgG2 agonistic monoclonal antibody. The dose-escalation cohort was roughly 80% male with a mean age of about 58 years, ranging from roughly 20 to 80. The point of sequencing TCRbeta in the periphery was to test whether ivuxolimab changed TCR sequence diversity and drove clonal T-cell expansion. The monotherapy dose-escalation portion (N ≈ 57 patients) of the phase I ivuxolimab trial is reported in the paper. Partial responses occurred in three dose-escalation patients, of whom one had hepatocellular carcinoma and two had cutaneous melanoma. Intravenous ivuxolimab was administered to patients every 2 weeks at six dose levels: 0.01, 0.1, 0.3, 1.5, 3 and 10 mg/kg. Among the approximately 54 dose-escalation patients, some 19 had hepatocellular carcinoma, 15 melanoma, 9 renal cell carcinoma and 9 head and neck cancer. Patients were allowed to have had prior anti-PD-1, anti-PD-L1 or anti-CTLA-4 therapy, and approximately 40% of the dose-escalation patients had previously received checkpoint inhibitors.

The trial excluded patients who had a history of autoimmune disease or were on systemic immunosuppression. Peripheral blood for TCR sequencing was drawn from every dose cohort at baseline, at cycle 4 day 1 and at cycle 7 day 1. The samples were drawn from a first-in-human, open-label, multicenter phase I dose-escalation trial of ivuxolimab. The trial enrolled adults with locally advanced or metastatic head and neck squamous cell, hepatocellular, melanoma or renal cell carcinoma. Before TCR sequencing, CD4+ T cells and CD8+ T cells from peripheral blood were sorted into separate populations. Genomic DNA was isolated from the sorted cells so that the TCRbeta CDR3 region could be sequenced. The immunoSEQ Assay was used for sequencing of TCRbeta CDR3 regions. Not all clones reach the TCRdb copy of this immuneACCESS table, which keeps in-frame sequences only. Checked studies attribute under half of the gap to unresolved V genes and leave the rest unexplained. For this sample there are about 52,000 clones; around 80% appear just once. Around an eighth of the sample is taken by the ten largest.

What the research found in general, with its limitations: Partial responders in the 0.1-3.0 mg/kg groups had among the lowest normalized peripheral clonal expansion, especially among CD8+ T cells. The antigen specificity of the clonally expanded peripheral T cells was not determined. On average, CD8+ T cells showed more expanded clones than CD4+ T cells after ivuxolimab. Low levels of normalized T-cell clonal expansion were also seen in some patients who did not respond. At doses of 0.1 to 3.0 mg/kg, clonal expansion of both CD4+ and CD8+ blood T cells was observed from baseline to week 6.

Taken from the germline V gene, the CDR1 and CDR2 loops are LGHNA and YSLEER. Trimming costs V 0 bases and J 5 bases, and their ends lie 10 bases apart. The CDR3 contains 15 residues, cysteine and phenylalanine counted. CDR3 DNA is the only sequence kept; it has 45 bases, read in frame from the first base. The receptor's source is an adult with an advanced solid tumor such as melanoma, head and neck, liver or kidney cancer. The chain uses TRBV4-3 and TRBJ1-4, with the D gene too uncertain to name. The material was CD4+ or CD8+ T cells sorted from blood, obtained in a trial of the OX40 agonist ivuxolimab. The DNA is TGCGCCAGCAGCCAAGAGCCGGGGAAGAATGAAAAACTGTTTTTT. This is translated as CASSQEPGKNEKLFF.